This T cell receptor (beta chain) came from a study of T cell responses to AZD1222 COVID-19 vaccine (dated by TCRdb to the early 2020s). A note on the overall study: A total of 230 or so trial participants underwent TCR sequencing, of whom some 210 received two doses of AZD1222 and some 26 received two doses of the MenACWY control vaccine. Trial participants were enrolled into age subgroups of 18-55, 56-69 and 70-plus years, which contained around 140, 26 and 57 TCR-sequenced participants, respectively. The study at large found these results: Nearly half of unique spike-specific TCRs reportedly recognized epitopes outside regions mutated in the B.1.351 and B.1.1.7 variants. A significant rise in spike-specific TCR breadth and depth was observed after two AZD1222 doses relative to day 0 and relative to MenACWY recipients. Because no day 14 peak-response samples were available, repertoires were characterized only after the peak T cell response. The vaccine-associated CD4 TCRs covered the entire spike protein, and the dominant responses fell in regions 160-218 and 743-854. In the small 56-69-year group, the increase in depth fell short of significance, most likely because of low power. Conclusions about previously exposed vaccinees are limited, since just 6 or 7 AZD1222 recipients were seropositive for SARS-CoV-2 at baseline. Participants were mostly white British, with more females than males. The authors suggested clonal diversity may have been underestimated.

Read against the paper, the sample's time point label means: about 28 days (+/-7) after the second vaccine dose. AZD1222 recipients whose second dose came at about 4 weeks and those whose second dose came at about 12 weeks were combined into one group, since spike-specific TCR depth and breadth did not differ between the two schedules. Vaccinee samples were obtained from the UK trials COV001 and COV002, which included a single-blind randomized controlled phase 2/3 trial of AZD1222 (ChAdOx1 nCoV-19) in healthy adults. For TCRbeta chain sequencing, PBMC samples were collected from trial participants at day 0 and at day 28 after the second dose. On this clone: What this receptor recognizes is not known. Base qualities are not provided; no much larger clone lies one nucleotide away.

The CDR3 regions of human TCRbeta chains were analyzed by immunosequencing. As for the authors' bioinformatics: Repertoire TCRs were matched against a reference library of SARS-CoV-2-specific TCRs generated with the MIRA antigen-specificity platform. Breadth was defined as the fraction of unique TCRs that were SARS-CoV-2-associated, and depth was defined as the fraction of total T cells that were SARS-CoV-2-associated. Using the MIRA data, each spike-specific TCR was assigned both to the spike region to which the TCR was reactive and to a CD4 or CD8 class. Log10-transformed breadth and depth values were compared by one-way ANOVA with Sidak's multiple comparisons tests. TCRdb took this table from immuneACCESS and kept in-frame rearrangements with V and J called. Such tables lack part of the clones; where checked against another copy, unresolved V genes explain under half of the gap, and the rest is unexplained. V, J and clone size derive from that table, while D and trimming were established from the DNA sequence. Recorded for this sample are some 130,000 clones; roughly 89% of them occurred a single time. 1.1% of the sample rests with the top ten.

This specimen was peripheral blood, taken 28 days after the second AZD1222 dose. The clonotype was recovered from an adult who received the AZD1222 COVID-19 vaccine.

The encoded CDR3 is CASGNRGLDTEAFF. The DNA reads as follows: TGTGCCAGCGGAAACAGGGGGCTGGACACTGAAGCTTTCTTT. The sequence is built from TRBV28 and TRBJ1-1, with 9 bases in between that match TRBD1. V is pruned by 8 bases and J by 3 bases, leaving 7 bases of the junction without a gene match. The CDR3 covers 14 residues, taking in both the cysteine and the phenylalanine. This entry keeps only the CDR3 DNA: 42 bases, framed from base 1. As encoded in the germline V gene, CDR1 is MDHEN while CDR2 is SYDVKM.